The rows below give T cell receptor beta chains drawn from one sample of a study of blood T cell repertoires in COVID-19. Using immunoSEQ multiplex PCR, the repertoire was profiled, and TCRdb retains in-frame clones only, with some absent. The profile shows about 400,000 clones, around 90% of them singletons. The specimen sequenced was peripheral blood. These TCRs come from a man between 35 and 55 years old with acute or convalescent COVID-19. Each CDR3 is given with its conserved first and last residue. Each record gives: D gene, V gene, clone size, J gene, CDR3 protein, CDR3 DNA. D genes are given only for firm matches. Not every row has a clone size; where given, it reads once, few, many or a size class.

>TRBD1|TRBV5-6|once|TRBJ1-6
CASSSGTDYSSLHF
TGTGCCAGCAGCTCCGGGACAGATTATTCGAGCCTCCACTTT
>NA|TRBV6-6|NA|TRBJ1-6
CASSYDSSNSPLHF
TGTGCCAGCAGTTACGACAGTAGCAATTCACCCCTCCACTTT
>NA|TRBV5-1|once|TRBJ2-7
CASSPMGAYEQYF
TGCGCCAGCAGTCCGATGGGAGCCTACGAGCAGTACTTC
>TRBD2|TRBV11-2|NA|TRBJ2-2
CASSHGLAGVRWYAGELFF
TGTGCCAGCAGCCACGGACTAGCGGGAGTAAGGTGGTATGCCGGGGAGCTGTTTTTT
>TRBD1|TRBV6-1|NA|TRBJ1-1
CASSELPTGGTEAFF
TGTGCCAGCAGTGAACTCCCCACAGGGGGCACTGAAGCTTTCTTT
>NA|TRBV5-6|NA|TRBJ2-7
CASSSSNYEQYF
TGTGCCAGCAGTTCATCTAACTACGAGCAGTACTTC
>NA|TRBV2|NA|TRBJ2-3
CASRFRGSTDTQYF
TGTGCCAGCCGCTTTAGGGGTAGCACAGATACGCAGTATTTT
>TRBD1|TRBV5-1|NA|TRBJ1-1
CASSFGPRQGWNTEAFF
TGCGCCAGCAGCTTCGGGCCTCGACAGGGGTGGAACACTGAAGCTTTCTTT
>TRBD1|TRBV10-3|few|TRBJ2-3
CAISESAGQGAPLSTDTQYF
TGTGCCATCAGTGAGTCGGCTGGACAGGGGGCCCCCCTTAGCACAGATACGCAGTATTTT
>TRBD1|TRBV19|NA|TRBJ1-5
CASSRRQGGFSNQPQHF
TGTGCCAGTAGTAGAAGACAGGGGGGGTTTAGCAATCAGCCCCAGCATTTT
>TRBD1|TRBV28|NA|TRBJ1-2
CASSLPDRGRKGYTF
TGTGCCAGCAGTTTACCAGACAGGGGGCGCAAGGGCTACACCTTC
>NA|TRBV9|few|TRBJ1-4
CASSVAGGSEKLFF
TGTGCCAGCAGCGTAGCGGGGGGTAGTGAAAAACTGTTTTTT
>NA|TRBV27|NA|TRBJ1-6
CASSPNRASYNSPLHF
TGTGCCAGCAGTCCTAACAGGGCCTCCTATAATTCACCCCTCCACTTT
>TRBD1|TRBV6-5|NA|TRBJ1-2
CASSRDRGFYGYTF
TGTGCCAGCAGCCGCGACAGGGGATTCTATGGCTACACCTTC
>TRBD1|TRBV5-3|few|TRBJ1-5
CARREDRVGQPQHF
TGTGCCAGAAGGGAGGACAGGGTAGGGCAGCCCCAGCATTTT
>NA|TRBV7-2|once|TRBJ1-2
CASSLDSLNYGYTF
TGTGCCAGCAGCTTAGATTCCCTGAACTATGGCTACACCTTC
>TRBD1|TRBV19|NA|TRBJ1-6
CASSIGTGSNSPLHF
TGTGCCAGTAGTATCGGGACAGGGAGTAATTCACCCCTCCACTTT
>NA|TRBV6-2/TRBV6-3|few|TRBJ1-2
CASSYSRAEGYGYTF
TGTGCCAGCAGTTACTCTCGCGCGGAGGGCTATGGCTACACCTTC
>TRBD1|TRBV7-9|NA|TRBJ1-3
CASSFSRTGPGNTIYF
TGTGCCAGCAGCTTCTCTCGGACAGGGCCAGGAAACACCATATATTTT
>TRBD1|TRBV5-4|NA|TRBJ2-7
CASSLDGQGAREQYF
TGTGCCAGCAGCTTAGACGGACAGGGGGCGCGAGAGCAGTACTTC
>TRBD1|TRBV6-6|NA|TRBJ1-6
CASSQRQGKLFSSPLHF
TGTGCCAGCAGTCAGAGACAGGGAAAGCTATTTAGTTCACCCCTCCACTTT
>NA|TRBV15|NA|TRBJ1-4
CATSRTLNEKLFF
TGTGCCACCAGCAGAACCCTAAATGAAAAACTGTTTTTT